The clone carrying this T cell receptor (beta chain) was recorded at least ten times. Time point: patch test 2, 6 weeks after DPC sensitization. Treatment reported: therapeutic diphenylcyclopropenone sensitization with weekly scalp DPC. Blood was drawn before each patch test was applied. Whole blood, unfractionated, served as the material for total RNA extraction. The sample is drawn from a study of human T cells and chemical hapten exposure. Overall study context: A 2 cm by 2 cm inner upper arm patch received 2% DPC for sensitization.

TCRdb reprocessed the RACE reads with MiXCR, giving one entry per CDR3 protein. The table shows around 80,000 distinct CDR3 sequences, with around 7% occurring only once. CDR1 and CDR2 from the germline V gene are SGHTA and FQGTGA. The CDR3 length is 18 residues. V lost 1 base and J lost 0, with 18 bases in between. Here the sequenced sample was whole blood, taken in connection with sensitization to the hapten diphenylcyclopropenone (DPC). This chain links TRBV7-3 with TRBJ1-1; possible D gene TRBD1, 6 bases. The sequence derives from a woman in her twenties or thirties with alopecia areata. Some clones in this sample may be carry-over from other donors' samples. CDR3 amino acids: CASSLMPSTGALNTEAFF. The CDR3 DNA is TGTGCCAGCAGCTTAATGCCCTCGACAGGAGCCCTGAACACTGAAGCTTTCTTT.